This paragraph covers one T cell receptor beta chain sequence. CDR3 size: 15 residues. Germline V gives CDR1 SGHKS, CDR2 YYEKEE (reference sequence). The J segment lost 3 bases and the V segment lost 1 base, leaving 6 bases of the junction unmatched. Across fewer than 25 US areas, participants ranged in age from about 18 to 100 years. TCRdb's table, derived via immunoSEQ multiplex PCR, lists solely in-frame clones and lacks some. Here the sample spans 250,000 to 300,000 clones, over 75% being singletons. The data were taken from a study of blood T cell repertoires in COVID-19. The TCR comes from a young woman who had recovered from COVID-19. The V gene is TRBV5-5, the J gene TRBJ2-7, with TRBD1 identical over 8 bases. The specimen sequenced was PBMCs or T cells enriched from blood (not recorded which). Here the CDR3 DNA reads TGTGCCAGCAGCTTGTTGGGGACAGGCCTCTACGAGCAGTACTTC. Its translation is CASSLLGTGLYEQYF.